This T cell receptor beta chain was observed in a study of shared clonotypes between healthy human individuals. Study information: A few men and a couple of women, aged 18 to 49, were donors.

CD8 cells regarded as naive lacked CD45RO, were positively chosen for CCR7, and omitted terminally differentiated effector memory CD45RA+ cells. Concerning this clone itself: In the same sample, other DNA sequences code for this CDR3.

Assay execution proceeded at the deep level. The protocol was immunoSEQ multiplex PCR, while the TCRdb copy is restricted to in-frame clones and leaves out a portion. The sample yields approximately 2,200,000 clones, around 93% seen once. V was clipped by 2 bases and J by 5 bases, with 12 bases between them. Germline V lookup: CDR1 LNHDA, CDR2 SQIVND (reference sequence). This CDR3 region has 14 residues. This rearrangement joins TRBV19 to TRBJ1-1, with a tentative D call TRBD1 (5 bases). This clonotype originated in a man aged 18 to 29 in good health. Some clones in this sample may be carry-over from other donors' samples. Sequencing input: naive CD8+ T cells from PBMCs. This chain's CDR3 is CASSISRGGTEAFF. In DNA, the CDR3 is TGTGCCAGTAGTATATCGAGGGGAGGGACTGAAGCTTTCTTT.